Below, one TCR beta chain is given with its context. What it binds is not known. The V gene lost 4 bases and the J gene lost 1 base, with 7 bases spanning the gap. Germline CDR1 is SGHDN and CDR2 is FVKESK. The CDR3 is made up of 13 amino acids. These data come from a study of a mutant IDH1 vaccine in newly diagnosed glioma. Time point reported: week 23, last vaccination. The content of each vaccine dose was 300 ug of mutant IDH1 20-mer peptide, and topical imiquimod accompanied it. TCRdb's copy holds only in-frame clones and misses some; the assay was immunoSEQ multiplex PCR. In the table there are 82,000 or so clones, approximately 85% of which are singletons.

This clonotype was obtained from a man aged 30-40 years with glioma. Some clones in this sample may be carry-over from other donors' samples. The material sequenced was PBMCs, taken from a glioma patient whose treatment included an IDH1 peptide vaccine. The chain uses TRBV14 and TRBJ1-2; D is unclear. CDR3 sequence (DNA): TGTGCCAGCAGCCTTGTTTTTAACTATGGCTACACCTTC. Its protein product is CASSLVFNYGYTF.